These 21 T cell receptor beta chains were sequenced from one sample in a study of CD8 T cells in Susac syndrome. Random hexamers were used to reverse transcribe an amount of about 0.45 to 1 ug RNA. TCRdb ran MiXCR on the immunoSEQ multiplex PCR reads and lists one entry per CDR3 protein. The sample carries some 52,000 distinct CDR3 sequences, about 92% recorded once. The sample was CD8+ T cells from PBMCs. The receptors shown here come from a human donor with multiple sclerosis.

V and J are TRBV19 and TRBJ2-7; D possibly uses TRBD1 or TRBD2 (5 bases each). The V gene's germline CDR1 is LNHDA and CDR2 SQIVND (reference sequence). V was shortened by 5 bases and J by 3 bases, with 11 bases between the two germline ends. The CDR3 is 13 residues long. CDR3 in amino acids: CASSPGPNYEQYF. For the CDR3, the DNA is TGTGCCAGTAGTCCGGGACCGAACTACGAGCAGTACTTC.

The chain recombines TRBV29-1 with TRBJ2-4; TRBD2 matches at 7 bases. The V gene end was trimmed by 7 bases and the J gene end by 3 bases; junction bases not matched to a gene: 9. Germline V gene lookup returns CDR1 SQVTM and CDR2 ANQGSEA. This CDR3 has 14 residues. For the CDR3, the DNA is TGCAGCGGGGGGGAGCGGGGTTACAAAAACATTCAGTACTTC. This gives the protein CSGGERGYKNIQYF.

This clonotype has just one count. V usage is TRBV6-1 and J usage is TRBJ1-6; 8 bases line up with TRBD1. V shed 5 bases and J 5 bases; nucleotides not matched to a gene: 5. Looked up from germline, CDR1 is MNHNS and CDR2 is SASEGT. CDR3 length: 15 residues. The CDR3 DNA reads TGTGCCAGCAGTTCGACGACAGGGGATAATTCACCCCTCCACTTT. The encoded protein is CASSSTTGDNSPLHF.

V is TRBV6-1 and J is TRBJ2-3, with 12 positions matching TRBD2. The CDR3 has 19 residues. Germline lookup yields CDR1 MNHNS and CDR2 SASEGT. Trimming removed 6 bases from V and 0 bases from J; junction bases left unmatched: 13. CDR3 sequence: CASRGWTSGAPLSTDTQYF. In DNA, the CDR3 is TGTGCCAGCAGGGGCTGGACTAGCGGGGCGCCCCTTAGCACAGATACGCAGTATTTT.

The genes are TRBV9 and TRBJ2-3; TRBD2 matches at 8 bases. The length of the CDR3 is 18 residues. J was trimmed by 2 bases and V by 3 bases; bases with no gene match: 14. Germline assignment: CDR1 SGDLS and CDR2 YYNGEE. CDR3 region: CASSGGGGTWVPTDTQYF. For the CDR3, the DNA is TGTGCCAGCAGCGGCGGCGGGGGGACCTGGGTACCCACAGATACGCAGTATTTT. Combining the CDR3 with reference TRBV9 and TRBJ2-3 gives the whole variable domain DSGVTQTPKHLITATGQRVTLRCSPRSGDLSVYWYQQSLDQGLQFLIQYYNGEERAKGNILERFSAQQFPDLHSELNLSSLELGDSALYFCASSGGGGTWVPTDTQYFGPGTRLTVL.

Notes on this clonotype: At one of its ends the junction is not consistent with the germline gene, which may arise from a read error. The chain couples TRBV12-3 or TRBV12-4 to TRBJ1-3; D uncertain. This CDR3 has 13 residues. The CDR3 DNA reads TGTGCCAGCAGTTCCTCGGCTGGAAACACAATATATTTT. Its translation is CASSSSAGNTIYF.

The chain has TRBV19 and TRBJ2-3; D possibly matches TRBD1 or TRBD2 (5 bases each). Trimming removed 3 bases at V and 6 bases at J, with 22 bases between. The CDR3 contains 17 residues. The V gene's germline CDR1 is LNHDA and CDR2 SQIVND (reference sequence). CDR3 DNA sequence: TGTGCCAGTAGTATCGATGGCGACCCCGGGGCCGGGGATACGCAGTATTTT. Encoded protein: CASSIDGDPGAGDTQYF.

The genes are TRBV13 and TRBJ2-5; TRBD2 aligns across 14 bases. This CDR3 region has 18 residues. Germline-derived CDR1 and CDR2 are PRHDT and FYEKMQ (reference sequence). Germline trimming cut 6 bases from V and 5 bases from J; bases unmatched to any gene: 14. The CDR3 region is CASSPGLAGGDLRETQYF. The CDR3 bases are TGTGCCAGCAGTCCCGGACTAGCGGGGGGAGACCTCCGGGAGACCCAGTACTTC.

This clonotype was observed once. The rearrangement joins TRBV7-9 to TRBJ1-2; the D gene is possibly TRBD1 (5 bases). The CDR3 has 17 residues. Trimming stripped 5 bases from V and 4 bases from J, with 23 bases between. The germline gives CDR1 SEHNR, CDR2 FQNEAQ (reference sequence). This CDR3 is CASSIPPGLLISYGYTF. CDR3 in DNA: TGTGCCAGCAGCATTCCGCCGGGACTGCTTATAAGCTATGGCTACACCTTC.

The V call is TRBV25-1, the J call TRBJ2-7; 7 bases fit TRBD2. The V and J ends lost 6 bases and 6 bases, in that order; junction bases with no gene match: 2. CDR1 and CDR2 from the germline V gene are MGHDK and SYGVNS. This CDR3 is 11 amino acids long. The CDR3 coding sequence is TGTGCCAGCAGATCGGGGGGCGAGCAGTACTTC. Amino acid sequence: CASRSGGEQYF.

This clonotype showed up just once. The chain combines TRBV3-1 with TRBJ2-7; D is uncertain. V was shortened by 0 bases and J by 2 bases, with 17 bases between the two germline ends. The CDR3 is 17 residues long. Germline V gene lookup returns CDR1 LGHDT and CDR2 YNNKEL (reference sequence). The CDR3 spells CASSQDRQRVGTYEQYF. CDR3 nucleotide sequence: TGTGCCAGCAGCCAAGATCGGCAACGCGTAGGTACCTACGAGCAGTACTTC.

This clonotype was recorded only once. The V gene is TRBV6-5, the J gene TRBJ2-3, with D perhaps matching TRBD1 (5 bases). CDR3 size: 15 residues. V lost 2 bases and J 1 base, leaving 10 bases between the germline ends. Germline lookup yields CDR1 MNHEY and CDR2 SVGAGI. CDR3 protein: CASSYGGRGTDTQYF. In nucleotides, the CDR3 is TGTGCCAGCAGTTACGGTGGCAGGGGCACAGATACGCAGTATTTT.

The chain has TRBV4-1 and TRBJ1-1; D remains ambiguous. Trimming cost V 2 bases and J 1 base, with 5 bases left between them. The germline V gene has CDR1 MGHRA and CDR2 YSYEKL. The CDR3 runs to 13 residues. CDR3 in DNA: TGCGCCAGCAGCCAAAAGGGGAACACTGAAGCTTTCTTT. Its protein product is CASSQKGNTEAFF.

The rearrangement joins TRBV30 to TRBJ2-1, with 8 bases identical to TRBD2. The CDR3 runs 13 residues. In germline, CDR1 is GTSNPN, CDR2 SVGIG (reference sequence). The V segment lost 3 bases and the J segment 10 bases; nucleotides outside the gene matches: 8. In nucleotides, the CDR3 is TGTGCCTGGAGGGTCGGGGGGGCTCGGGAGCAGTTCTTC. Its translation: CAWRVGGAREQFF.

The CDR3 nucleotides read TGCAGCGTATGGGAGTCTGGCGGGGGGACCCAGTACTTC. It is translated as CSVWESGGGTQYF. The chain employs TRBV29-1 and TRBJ2-5, with 7 bases fitting TRBD2. The J segment lost 7 bases and the V segment lost 6 bases, leaving 11 bases of the junction unmatched. Germline CDR1 is SQVTM and CDR2 is ANQGSEA. CDR3 size: 13 residues.

This chain links TRBV6-2 or TRBV6-3 with TRBJ1-5; D not resolved. The germline CDR1 and CDR2 sequences are MNHEY and SVGEGT. Trimming cost V 8 bases and J 6 bases, with 8 bases left between them. This CDR3 spans 11 amino acids. CDR3 sequence: CASGYGQPQHF. The CDR3 DNA reads TGTGCCAGCGGGTACGGTCAGCCCCAGCATTTT.

This sequence joins TRBV27 and TRBJ2-2, with a weak D call TRBD2 (5 bases). Germline CDR1 reads MNHEY; CDR2 reads SMNVEV (reference sequence). The CDR3 sequence is 16 residues long. Deletions cut 5 bases from V and 5 bases from J, with 18 bases between. CDR3 region: CASSPTKREGTGELFF. CDR3 coding DNA: TGTGCCAGCAGTCCGACTAAAAGGGAAGGTACCGGGGAGCTGTTTTTT.

V and J are TRBV29-1 and TRBJ1-2, with D possibly being TRBD1 (5 bases). The CDR3 is made up of 12 amino acids. Germline CDR1 reads SQVTM; CDR2 reads ANQGSEA. V gave up 6 bases and J gave up 5 bases, with 13 bases separating them. The CDR3 is CSVADKWYGYTF. CDR3 coding DNA: TGCAGCGTGGCGGACAAATGGTATGGCTACACCTTC.

The chain carries TRBV7-6 and TRBJ2-1; TRBD1 matches 7 bases. CDR3 length: 15 amino acids. Germline trimming cut 4 bases from V and 3 bases from J; bases unmatched to any gene: 6. Germline V gene sequence: CDR1 SGHVS, CDR2 FNYEAQ. Here the CDR3 reads CASSSTGSNYNEQFF. For the CDR3, the DNA is TGTGCCAGCAGCTCGACAGGGTCGAACTACAATGAGCAGTTCTTC.

CDR3 loop: CASSPSGGTNEKLFF. The CDR3 DNA reads as TGTGCCAGCAGCCCCTCGGGGGGAACTAATGAAAAACTGTTTTTT. The chain joins TRBV9 to TRBJ1-4, with D possibly being TRBD1 (5 bases). CDR1 and CDR2 (germline): SGDLS, YYNGEE. The ends were cut back, 4 bases at V and 1 base at J, with 11 bases in the middle. The CDR3 has 15 residues.

The V and J genes are TRBV12-3 or TRBV12-4 and TRBJ2-5, with D unclear. CDR3 length: 14 amino acids. V gave up 7 bases and J gave up 2 bases, with 14 bases separating them. CDR3: CASTLWPAQETQYF. DNA for the CDR3: TGTGCCAGCACCCTATGGCCGGCACAAGAGACCCAGTACTTC.